These 26 T cell receptor beta chains share one sample of origin, sequenced in a study of beta chain features in type 1 diabetes (dated by TCRdb to about 2018). Library creation used the immunoSEQ multiplex PCR assay. The entire isolated RNA was reverse transcribed using the High Capacity cDNA Reverse Transcription Kit, and thus expressed TCRB transcripts were sequenced. TCRdb re-hosts the immuneACCESS table, in-frame sequences only. Its copies lack some clones; in the studies checked, an unresolved V gene accounts for under half of them, and the cause for the rest is not known. The sample table contains under 90,000 clones; only one count was recorded for roughly 31% of them. The ten largest account for around 0.5% of the sample. Sequencing was carried out using stem cell memory CD4+ T cells from blood. Reading the label with the study, this specimen's cell subset or site is: stem cell-like memory CD4+ T cells. The source is a young woman in good health.

This clone was seen more than once but under ten times. The genes are TRBV5-6 and TRBJ1-1; 7 nucleotides line up with TRBD1. V gave up 7 bases and J gave up 5 bases; unmatched junction bases: 5. Germline values: CDR1 SGHDT, CDR2 YYEEEE. The CDR3 consists of 12 residues. Written as DNA, the CDR3 is TGTGCCAGCCGACAGGGCCGGACTGAAGCTTTCTTT. This translates into CASRQGRTEAFF.

The chain couples TRBV6-5 to TRBJ2-5; TRBD1 aligns across 8 bases. V lost 4 bases, J lost 5 bases, and 9 bases stayed unmatched. The CDR3 has 15 amino acids. In germline, CDR1 is MNHEY, CDR2 SVGAGI. CDR3 sequence reads: CASSSTGASGETQYF. The CDR3 DNA reads as TGTGCCAGCAGTTCGACAGGGGCTTCGGGGGAGACCCAGTACTTC.

The chain's CDR3 is CATSRGPGEFTEAFF. Here the CDR3 DNA reads TGTGCCACCAGCAGAGGTCCAGGGGAATTCACGGAAGCTTTCTTT. V gene TRBV15 combines with J gene TRBJ1-1, with D perhaps TRBD1 (6 bases). The CDR3 is 15 amino acids. The V gene lost 1 base and the J gene lost 8 bases, with 17 bases spanning the gap. CDR1 is LNHNV, CDR2 YYDKDF, per germline (reference sequence).

This clone appeared a few times. The rearrangement joins TRBV30 to TRBJ1-3; possible D gene TRBD1, 5 bases. The V end was cut by 2 bases, the J end by 0 bases, with 11 bases between. CDR1 is GTSNPN, CDR2 SVGIG, per germline (reference sequence). The CDR3 runs 15 residues. The CDR3, as DNA: TGTGCCTGGAGTAGTGGACAAAGCTCTGGAAACACCATATATTTT. Encoded protein: CAWSSGQSSGNTIYF.

The rearrangement uses TRBV4-2 and TRBJ1-6; 10 nucleotides agree with TRBD1. Germline V gene data show CDR1 as LGHNA and CDR2 as YNFKEQ. Trimming removed 1 base from V and 6 bases from J; junction bases left unmatched: 9. This CDR3 comprises 18 residues. CDR3 sequence reads: CASSQVPGTGALNSPLHF. CDR3 in DNA: TGTGCCAGCAGCCAAGTTCCCGGGACAGGGGCCCTTAATTCACCCCTCCACTTT.

Of note for this clone: The junction does not match germline at one end; this may be a read error. J is TRBJ2-3 and V is TRBV6-6; D unresolved. There are 11 residues in the CDR3. In germline, CDR1 is MNHNY, CDR2 SVGAGI (reference sequence). The CDR3 protein is CAISESNTQYF. The CDR3 DNA follows: TGTGCCATCAGTGAGTCGAATACGCAGTATTTT.

The genes are TRBV6-5 and TRBJ2-3; TRBD2 is a possible D gene (6 bases). Germline values: CDR1 MNHEY, CDR2 SVGAGI. The CDR3 spans 13 residues. The V end lost 0 bases, the J end lost 5 bases, and 6 bases lay between the germline ends. CDR3 amino acids: CASSYSGGDTQYF. The DNA of the CDR3 is TGTGCCAGCAGTTACTCGGGAGGAGATACGCAGTATTTT.

The gene calls are TRBV4-1 and TRBJ2-5, with 9 bases lining up with TRBD1. V gave up 5 bases and J gave up 4 bases; unmatched junction bases: 5. Germline CDR1 is MGHRA and CDR2 is YSYEKL. CDR3 length equals 14 residues. The CDR3 is CASSNGQGPETQYF. For the CDR3, the DNA is TGCGCCAGCAGCAATGGACAGGGGCCAGAGACCCAGTACTTC.

This sequence joins TRBV5-1 and TRBJ1-1, with TRBD1 matching 10 bases. The germline V gene encodes CDR1 SGHRS and CDR2 YFSETQ. V lost 4 bases to trimming and J lost 1 base; unmatched junction nucleotides: 7. The length of the CDR3 is 16 residues. CDR3 protein: CASSVRTGGQNTEAFF. In DNA, the CDR3 is TGCGCCAGCAGCGTGAGGACAGGGGGGCAGAACACTGAAGCTTTCTTT.

V usage is TRBV2 and J usage is TRBJ2-5; perhaps TRBD2 as D (5 bases). The CDR3 is 14 residues long. V lost 6 bases and J 5 bases, leaving 16 bases between the germline ends. Germline loops: CDR1 SNHLY, CDR2 FYNNEI. The CDR3, as DNA: TGTGCCAGCAGCACCCGGACCGGGGAGGAGACCCAGTACTTC. It yields the protein CASSTRTGEETQYF.

The genes are TRBV7-2 and TRBJ2-2; the match to TRBD1 covers 8 bases. V gave up 4 bases and J gave up 5 bases; unmatched junction bases: 9. Germline CDR1 is SGHTA and CDR2 is FQGNSA. The CDR3 runs to 16 residues. The CDR3 sequence is CASSSRTGSWTGELFF. The CDR3 DNA reads TGTGCCAGCAGCTCTCGGACAGGGTCGTGGACCGGGGAGCTGTTTTTT. Drawing the rest from reference TRBV7-2 and TRBJ2-2, the complete variable domain is GAGVSQSPSNKVTEKGKDVELRCDPISGHTALYWYRQSLGQGLEFLIYFQGNSAPDKSGLPSDRFSAERTGGSVSTLTIQRTQQEDSAVYLCASSSRTGSWTGELFFGEGSRLTVL.

This clone was counted between two and nine times. The chain employs TRBV7-9 and TRBJ2-7, with D unresolved. The CDR3 runs to 11 residues. V was cut by 3 bases and J by 3 bases, with 3 bases left in between. In germline, CDR1 is SEHNR, CDR2 FQNEAQ (reference sequence). For the CDR3, the DNA is TGTGCCAGCAGCTTTAGCTACGAGCAGTACTTC. Translation: CASSFSYEQYF.

V usage is TRBV6-5 and J usage is TRBJ1-1, with D unclear. This CDR3 is built from 15 residues. Germline assignment: CDR1 MNHEY and CDR2 SVGAGI. Between the trimmed V and J ends, which lost 4 bases and 0 bases, there was a span of 12 bases. CDR3 sequence reads: CASSLFRTLNTEAFF. The CDR3 bases are TGTGCCAGCAGTTTATTCAGGACTCTGAACACTGAAGCTTTCTTT.

This rearrangement joins TRBV7-3 to TRBJ2-1, with 8 bases fitting TRBD2. CDR3 length equals 16 residues. Trimming at V came to 2 bases and at J to 4 bases, leaving 7 bases not matched to a gene. CDR1 SGHTA and CDR2 FQGTGA come from the germline V gene. CDR3 loop: CASSLSVGGGYNEQFF. The DNA of the CDR3 is TGTGCCAGCAGCTTATCGGTCGGGGGGGGTTACAATGAGCAGTTCTTC.

CDR3 region: CASSFLDSTYEQYF. The CDR3 DNA reads as TGCGCCAGCAGCTTTCTGGACAGTACCTACGAGCAGTACTTC. The chain recombines TRBV5-1 with TRBJ2-7, with a weak D call TRBD1 (6 bases). The CDR3 consists of 14 residues. CDR1 and CDR2 (germline): SGHRS, YFSETQ. V lost 2 bases and J 2 bases, leaving 11 bases between the germline ends.

The genes are TRBV18 and TRBJ1-1; TRBD1 aligns across 7 bases. The CDR3 is made up of 14 amino acids. CDR1 and CDR2 (germline): KGHSH, LQKENI. V lost 1 base, J lost 1 base, and 0 bases stayed unmatched. In DNA form, the CDR3 reads TGTGCCAGCTCACCACGACAGGGGAACACTGAAGCTTTCTTT. This translates into CASSPRQGNTEAFF.

This clone was seen a few times. The chain recombines TRBV30 with TRBJ2-5; 8 bases align to TRBD1. CDR1 GTSNPN and CDR2 SVGIG come from the germline V gene (reference sequence). This CDR3 has 15 amino acids. After removal of 2 bases from V and 2 bases from J, the junction contained 7 bases not matched to a gene. This CDR3 is CAWSSGQGLQETQYF. In DNA form, the CDR3 reads TGTGCCTGGAGTTCCGGACAGGGTCTACAAGAGACCCAGTACTTC.

The table lists this clone with a few counts. The chain is built from TRBV29-1 and TRBJ1-3; 7 bases agree with TRBD1. CDR3 size: 12 residues. V trimming: 7 bases; J trimming: 6 bases; junction bases outside the gene matches: 6. CDR1 and CDR2 from the germline V gene are SQVTM and ANQGSEA. The CDR3 DNA reads as TGCAGCGCCACACAGGGGATAAACACCATATATTTT. Its protein is CSATQGINTIYF. Filled out from reference TRBV29-1 and TRBJ1-3, the complete variable domain reads SAVISQKPSRDICQRGTSLTIQCQVDSQVTMMFWYRQQPGQSLTLIATANQGSEATYESGFVIDKFPISRPNLTFSTLTVSNMSPEDSSIYLCSATQGINTIYFGEGSWLTVV.

This clone was observed a handful of times. The chain employs TRBV5-6 and TRBJ1-2; 8 positions agree with TRBD1. V was clipped by 4 bases and J by 2 bases; unmatched bases: 4. The CDR3 runs to 14 residues. Germline V gene lookup returns CDR1 SGHDT and CDR2 YYEEEE. This CDR3 reads CASSPDRGNYGYTF. The CDR3 DNA reads TGTGCCAGCAGCCCCGACAGGGGAAACTATGGCTACACCTTC. Filled out from reference TRBV5-6 and TRBJ1-2, the complete variable domain reads DAGVTQSPTHLIKTRGQQVTLRCSPKSGHDTVSWYQQALGQGPQFIFQYYEEEERQRGNFPDRFSGHQFPNYSSELNVNALLLGDSALYLCASSPDRGNYGYTFGSGTRLTVV.

This chain uses TRBV18 with TRBJ1-1; TRBD1 might be the D (5 bases). The CDR3 runs 15 residues. V shed 4 bases and J shed 3 bases, with 15 bases lying between them. CDR1 is KGHSH and CDR2 is LQKENI in the germline V gene. CDR3 nucleotide sequence: TGTGCCAGCTCACGAAGTCAGGGTTGGGACACTGAAGCTTTCTTT. Its protein is CASSRSQGWDTEAFF.

This clone was seen only a few times. The rearrangement uses TRBV25-1 and TRBJ1-4; 7 nucleotides agree with TRBD1. CDR3 length equals 13 residues. Germline assignment: CDR1 MGHDK and CDR2 SYGVNS. J lost 3 bases, V lost 6 bases, and 1 base had no gene match. The CDR3 protein is CASRGQPNEKLFF. CDR3 coding DNA: TGTGCCAGCAGGGGACAGCCTAATGAAAAACTGTTTTTT.

This clone has a handful of counts. The CDR3 here is CSAGQLNTEAFF. For the CDR3, the DNA is TGCAGCGCCGGACAGCTGAACACTGAAGCTTTCTTT. The rearrangement joins TRBV29-1 to TRBJ1-1; D is possibly TRBD1 (6 bases). CDR3 length: 12 amino acids. CDR1 SQVTM and CDR2 ANQGSEA come from the germline V gene. V lost 7 bases and J 0 bases, leaving 9 bases between the germline ends.

Regarding this clone: A junction end diverges from the germline sequence, so it may reflect a read error. The rearrangement links TRBV19 to TRBJ2-1; D is possibly TRBD2 (7 bases). Germline V lookup: CDR1 LNHDA, CDR2 SQIVND (reference sequence). CDR3 size: 12 residues. The CDR3 spells CAIGGVASGVVF. DNA for the CDR3: TGTGCCATAGGGGGGGTGGCATCGGGGGTGGTCTTC.

CDR3 nucleotides: TGCGCCAGCAGCGACGGGAGCGGGTACGAGCAGTACTTC. This translates into CASSDGSGYEQYF. The chain uses TRBV5-1 and TRBJ2-7; the D gene is possibly TRBD2 (6 bases). The germline gives CDR1 SGHRS, CDR2 YFSETQ. V lost 4 bases, J lost 4 bases, and 12 bases lay in between. The CDR3 runs 13 residues.

The chain has TRBV19 and TRBJ2-1, with 11 bases that match TRBD2. Germline loops: CDR1 LNHDA, CDR2 SQIVND (reference sequence). The CDR3 consists of 18 residues. V shed 5 bases, J shed 0 bases, and the junction held 9 bases outside the gene matches. This CDR3 is CASSDGTSGASSYNEQFF. In nucleotides, the CDR3 is TGTGCCAGTAGTGACGGGACTAGCGGAGCTAGCTCCTACAATGAGCAGTTCTTC.

The chain combines TRBV6-1 with TRBJ2-6, with a weak D call TRBD1 (5 bases). This CDR3 is built from 15 residues. V lost 2 bases to trimming and J lost 1 base, with 6 bases between them. The germline gives CDR1 MNHNS, CDR2 SASEGT. This CDR3 is CASSEQGSGANVLTF. CDR3 sequence (DNA): TGTGCCAGCAGTGAACAGGGTTCTGGGGCCAACGTCCTGACTTTC.